This T cell receptor beta chain stems from a study of cytomegalovirus exposure and HLA in healthy donors. General study results and limits: Certain indistinguishable V segments, among them TRBV6-2 and TRBV6-3, were excluded.

In the PCR, 60 Vbeta and 13 Jbeta primers were used. Some clones are missing from TCRdb's copy, which holds only in-frame ones; the method was immunoSEQ multiplex PCR. The table records about 120,000 clones, about 74% of them present only once. This clone was observed once. Antigen: not known. The germline gives CDR1 MNHEY, CDR2 SVGAGI. The trim removed 6 bases at V and 2 bases at J, leaving 6 bases unmatched. The CDR3 consists of 15 residues. Material: PBMCs. The TCR comes from a middle-aged woman in good health and CMV-seropositive. This rearrangement joins TRBV6-5 to TRBJ1-2, with 10 bases lining up with TRBD1. This CDR3 is CASSLGQGKNYGYTF. In DNA, the CDR3 is TGTGCCAGCAGCCTGGGACAGGGGAAAAACTATGGCTACACCTTC.